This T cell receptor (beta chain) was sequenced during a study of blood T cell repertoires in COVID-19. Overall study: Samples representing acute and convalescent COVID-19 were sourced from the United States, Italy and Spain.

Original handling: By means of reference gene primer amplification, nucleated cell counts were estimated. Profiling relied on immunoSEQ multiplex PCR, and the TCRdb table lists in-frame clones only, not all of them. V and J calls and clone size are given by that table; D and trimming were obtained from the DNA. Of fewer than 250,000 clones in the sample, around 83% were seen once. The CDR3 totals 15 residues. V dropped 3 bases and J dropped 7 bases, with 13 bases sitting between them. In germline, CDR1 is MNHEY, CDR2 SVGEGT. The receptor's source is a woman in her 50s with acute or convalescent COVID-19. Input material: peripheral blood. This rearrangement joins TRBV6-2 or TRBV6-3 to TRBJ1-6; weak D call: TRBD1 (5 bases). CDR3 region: CASSYRRGKNSPLHF. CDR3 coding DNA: TGTGCCAGCAGTTATAGGAGGGGAAAGAATTCACCCCTCCACTTT.